Below, one TCR beta chain is given with its context. The sample belongs to a study of blood T cell repertoires in COVID-19. As for the study in general: The samples span acute and convalescent COVID-19 from the United States, Italy and Spain. From T cells, B-cell-depleted T cells, or PBMCs came the material, which was cDNA or gDNA.

Authors' analysis steps: Cell counts per sample came from amplifying reference gene primers. The protocol was immunoSEQ multiplex PCR, while the TCRdb copy is restricted to in-frame clones and leaves out a portion. V, J and clone size are taken as reported in that table, and D and trimming were inferred from the DNA itself. The table lists 150,000 to 200,000 clones, about 85% of them singletons. The CDR3 runs to 15 residues. V dropped 4 bases and J dropped 5; count of bases not matched to a gene: 8. Germline V gives CDR1 SGHNT, CDR2 YYREEE (reference sequence). Sequenced: peripheral blood. The sequence came from a woman aged 45-65 years with COVID-19, enrolled during active disease. The rearrangement joins TRBV5-4 to TRBJ1-2, with 10 bases identical to TRBD1. The CDR3 region has the DNA TGTGCCAGCAGCCCCGGGACAGGGGATAGGTATGGCTACACCTTC. Translating it yields CASSPGTGDRYGYTF.